This paragraph covers one T cell receptor beta chain sequence. Trimming cost V 4 bases and J 3 bases, with 10 bases left between them. CDR1 SGHNT and CDR2 YYREEE come from the germline V gene (reference sequence). The CDR3 sequence is 13 residues long. Per the study methods: Amplifying reference gene primers gave estimates of nucleated cell counts. Profiled with immunoSEQ multiplex PCR; TCRdb holds only in-frame clones, not every one. Clone size and the V and J calls come from that table; the DNA yielded D and trimming. Here the sample spans 250,000 to 350,000 clones, about 85% being singletons. The data are from a study of blood T cell repertoires in COVID-19. Study details: Acute-phase and convalescent COVID-19 samples originated in the United States, Italy and Spain. PBMCs, B-cell-depleted T cells, or T cells provided the cDNA or gDNA that made up the material.

The sequence was obtained from a woman in her forties or fifties who had recovered from COVID-19. The chain carries TRBV5-4 and TRBJ1-1, with TRBD1 as a possible D gene (5 bases). Source material: peripheral blood. CDR3 bases: TGTGCCAGCAGCGTACAGGTAGACACTGAAGCTTTCTTT. This gives the protein CASSVQVDTEAFF.